This is a list of T cell receptor beta chains from one sample in a study of regulatory T cells in long-lasting Graves disease. Using its own MiXCR run on the multiplex PCR reads, TCRdb lists one record per CDR3 protein. The data contain some 500,000 distinct CDR3 sequences, about 13% of them singletons. The sample also formed part of further work on T cells in Graves' hyperthyroidism and ophthalmopathy.

The sample here was peripheral blood mononuclear cells (PBMCs), taken at new diagnosis, from a patient treated with antithyroid drugs. These receptors were obtained from a man aged 25-45 years with Graves disease. The CDR3 runs from the conserved cysteine through the conserved F or W. A D gene is named only where the DNA matches it firmly. Not all rows give a size; the values are once, few, many and, for expanded clones, a class.

CDR3: CASRPLVRFMNTEAFF
DNA: TGTGCCAGTAGACCCCTTGTGCGGTTCATGAACACTGAAGCTTTCTTT
J: TRBJ1-1
D: .
V: TRBV19
size: few

CDR3: CASSETGLCYEQYF
DNA: TGTGCCAGCAGCGAGACAGGGCTCTGCTACGAGCAGTACTTC
J: TRBJ2-7
D: TRBD1
V: TRBV5-7
size: .

CDR3: CASSLSPPSGYTF
DNA: TGTGCCAGCAGTTTGAGTCCCCCGTCTGGCTACACCTTC
J: TRBJ1-2
D: .
V: TRBV27
size: many

CDR3: CASSHPSGSSNEQFF
DNA: TGTGCCAGCAGTCATCCGAGCGGGAGTTCAAATGAGCAGTTCTTC
J: TRBJ2-1
D: TRBD2
V: TRBV25-1
size: .

CDR3: CATSTRERADTGELFF
DNA: TGTGCCACCAGCACCAGAGAACGTGCAGACACCGGGGAGCTGTTTTTT
J: TRBJ2-2
D: .
V: TRBV15
size: many

CDR3: CASSLTGGGNIQYF
DNA: TGTGCCAGCAGTCTGACGGGGGGGGGGAACATTCAGTACTTC
J: TRBJ2-4
D: TRBD2
V: TRBV12-3/TRBV12-4
size: .

CDR3: CAIRPTGGFTEAFF
DNA: TGTGCCATCAGGCCGACAGGGGGTTTCACTGAAGCTTTCTTT
J: TRBJ1-1
D: TRBD1
V: TRBV10-3
size: few

CDR3: CAARTGQAYEQYF
DNA: TGTGCCGCTCGGACAGGGCAGGCCTACGAGCAGTACTTC
J: TRBJ2-7
D: TRBD1
V: TRBV6-1
size: few

CDR3: CASTGIDYGYTF
DNA: TGTGCCAGCACAGGCATCGACTATGGCTACACCTTC
J: TRBJ1-2
D: .
V: TRBV2
size: many

CDR3: CATSGAGLTKNIQYF
DNA: TGTGCCACCAGTGGGGCAGGACTTACCAAAAACATTCAGTACTTC
J: TRBJ2-4
D: .
V: TRBV24-1
size: .

CDR3: CASSLAAGGRADEQYF
DNA: TGTGCCAGCAGCTTGGCGGCCGGGGGGCGCGCCGACGAGCAGTACTTC
J: TRBJ2-7
D: .
V: TRBV7-9
size: .

CDR3: CSAREMGRAETQYF
DNA: TGCAGTGCTAGAGAAATGGGCAGGGCGGAGACCCAGTACTTC
J: TRBJ2-5
D: .
V: TRBV20-1
size: many

CDR3: CAISEPTSGITLDTQYF
DNA: TGTGCCATCAGTGAGCCGACTAGCGGGATAACTTTGGATACGCAGTATTTT
J: TRBJ2-3
D: TRBD2
V: TRBV10-3
size: few

CDR3: CSVLQGNQPQHF
DNA: TGCAGCGTTCTTCAGGGTAATCAGCCCCAGCATTTT
J: TRBJ1-5
D: .
V: TRBV29-1
size: .

CDR3: CATSDQGTSGRNEQFF
DNA: TGTGCCACCAGTGACCAAGGGACTAGCGGGAGAAATGAGCAGTTCTTC
J: TRBJ2-1
D: TRBD2
V: TRBV24-1
size: few

CDR3: CASSLVEGGLSPEAFF
DNA: TGTGCCAGCAGCTTAGTAGAAGGGGGGTTAAGCCCTGAAGCTTTCTTT
J: TRBJ1-1
D: .
V: TRBV7-9
size: few

CDR3: CASSETRNTDTQYF
DNA: TGTGCCAGCAGTGAAACAAGGAACACAGATACGCAGTATTTT
J: TRBJ2-3
D: .
V: TRBV2
size: many